This T cell receptor (beta chain) derives from a study of T cells expressing NK-cell markers. As for the study in general: Within the sequenced cohort of eight donors, seven exhibited HCMV seropositivity and one was seronegative. General study findings and limits: One observes that, in several donors, these clonotypes were also the leading ones within the CD3+CD56-NKG2C+ fraction. Top CD8+ clonotypes included the dominant CD3+CD56+NKG2C+ clonotypes in a handful of donors.

TCRdb re-analyzed the 5' RACE reads; it lists each CDR3 protein once, without DNA. The sample includes approximately 420,000 distinct CDR3 sequences. This CDR3 has 15 residues. Germline assignment: CDR1 SQVTM and CDR2 ANQGSEA. As regards this clonotype: Its antigen is currently unknown.

Specimen: blood T cells: a sorted CD56 or NKG2C T cell subset, CD4+ or CD8+ T cells, or bulk PBMC T cells (not recorded which). The sequence derives from a woman aged 50 to 60 in good health. The gene calls are TRBV29-1 and TRBJ2-3. CDR3 loop: CSVEDRRLPPDTQYF.